Shown below are 2 T cell receptor beta chains from a single sample sequenced in a study of Graves' ophthalmopathy and Graves' hyperthyroidism. CDR3 regions of TCR beta were amplified from RNA transcripts. The first round was an RT-PCR with HTBI primers, and the second round was a multiplex PCR. TCRdb called the multiplex PCR reads again in MiXCR, with one record for every CDR3 protein. The data contain roughly 300,000 distinct CDR3 sequences, roughly a sixth of them singletons. The sequencing sample was made of peripheral blood. All receptors come from an adult man with Graves' ophthalmopathy.

Ten or more counts support this clonotype. The chain combines TRBV25-1 with TRBJ1-6, with 7 bases matching TRBD1. CDR1 and CDR2 (germline): MGHDK, SYGVNS. This CDR3 is built from 20 residues. J lost 0 bases, V lost 5 bases, and 16 bases had no gene match. The CDR3 nucleotides read TGTGCCAGCAGTACCCGACAGGGTCGATATCTGGTCTCCTATAATTCACCCCTCCACTTT. Protein product: CASSTRQGRYLVSYNSPLHF.

The chain uses TRBV30 and TRBJ2-7, with 8 bases matching TRBD2. V trimming: 0 bases; J trimming: 7 bases; junction bases outside the gene matches: 5. Germline V lookup: CDR1 GTSNPN, CDR2 SVGIG (reference sequence). The CDR3 loop spans 13 amino acids. DNA of the CDR3: TGTGCCTGGAGTGTGCGGGGGGCTCGGGAGCAGTACTTC. It is translated as CAWSVRGAREQYF. Full variable domain (rest looked up from reference TRBV30 and TRBJ2-7): SQTIHQWPATLVQPVGSPLSLECTVEGTSNPNLYWYRQAAGRGLQLLFYSVGIGQISSEVPQNLSASRPQDRQFILSSKKLLLSDSGFYLCAWSVRGAREQYFGPGTRLTVT.